Sequencing of this T cell receptor (beta chain) was carried out in a study of OX40 agonist ivuxolimab in advanced cancers. The study's findings and limits: Near-lowest levels of clonal expansion characterized partial responders at 0.1-3.0 mg/kg. CD4+ and CD8+ T cells in blood underwent clonal expansion by week 6 at 0.1 to 3.0 mg/kg.

Here immunoSEQ multiplex PCR was the method, and the copy in TCRdb shows in-frame clones only, minus some. The data contain 50,000 to 80,000 clones, roughly nine tenths of them seen just once; the ten biggest clones take up approximately 5.2%. Germline V gives CDR1 SNHLY, CDR2 FYNNEI. V dropped 6 bases and J dropped 0 bases, with 12 bases sitting between them. The CDR3 is 14 amino acids. With regard to this clone: Its specificity is not known.

The sequence was obtained from an adult with an advanced solid tumor such as melanoma, head and neck, liver or kidney cancer. The starting material was CD4+ or CD8+ T cells sorted from blood, obtained in a trial of the OX40 agonist ivuxolimab. This chain connects TRBV2 to TRBJ2-7; possibly TRBD2 for D (6 bases). This CDR3 is CASRAGRHSYEQYF. The CDR3 DNA reads as TGTGCCAGCAGGGCCGGGAGACACTCCTACGAGCAGTACTTC.